The rows below give T cell receptor beta chains drawn from one sample of a study of blood T cells in healthy people across ages. TCRdb re-called the 5' RACE reads through MiXCR, storing one row per CDR3 protein. This sample has around 900,000 distinct CDR3 sequences; more than 25% occur once, and the top ten carry around a sixth. Input material: blood. These receptors were taken from an elderly woman in good health. CDR3s include the opening cysteine and the closing phenylalanine or tryptophan. Each record gives: V gene, J gene, D gene, clone size, CDR3 protein, CDR3 DNA. The D gene is left open where the match is weak. Size values are once, few and many counts, or a class for expanded clones, and some rows have none.

V gene: TRBV20-1; J gene: TRBJ1-1; D gene: .; clone size: few; CDR3 protein: CSAVRRGANEAFF; CDR3 DNA: TGCAGTGCTGTTAGAAGGGGGGCTAACGAAGCTTTCTTT
V gene: TRBV30; J gene: TRBJ2-1; D gene: TRBD2; clone size: few; CDR3 protein: CAQDYGGSSSYNEQFF; CDR3 DNA: TGTGCCCAGGACTACGGGGGGTCAAGCTCCTACAATGAGCAGTTCTTC
V gene: TRBV9; J gene: TRBJ2-5; D gene: TRBD2; clone size: many; CDR3 protein: CASSVGGGFEETQYF; CDR3 DNA: TGTGCCAGCAGCGTAGGGGGAGGGTTTGAGGAGACCCAGTACTTC
V gene: TRBV19; J gene: TRBJ2-5; D gene: .; clone size: many; CDR3 protein: CASSISPGAQETQYF; CDR3 DNA: TGTGCCAGTAGTATTTCCCCAGGGGCTCAAGAGACCCAGTACTTC
V gene: TRBV4-3; J gene: TRBJ1-1; D gene: .; clone size: many; CDR3 protein: CASSPAGLGGNTEAFF; CDR3 DNA: TGCGCCAGCAGCCCTGCAGGACTCGGTGGGAACACTGAAGCTTTCTTT
V gene: TRBV6-6; J gene: TRBJ1-6; D gene: .; clone size: .; CDR3 protein: CASRTPGKDSPLHF; CDR3 DNA: TGTGCCAGCAGAACTCCAGGGAAAGATTCACCCCTCCACTTT
V gene: TRBV2; J gene: TRBJ2-5; D gene: TRBD2; clone size: many; CDR3 protein: CASSEGGLAGETQYF; CDR3 DNA: TGTGCCAGCAGTGAAGGGGGACTAGCGGGAGAGACCCAGTACTTC
V gene: TRBV5-1; J gene: TRBJ2-3; D gene: .; clone size: many; CDR3 protein: CASSGAGATDTQYF; CDR3 DNA: TGCGCCAGCAGCGGGGCCGGGGCGACAGATACGCAGTATTTT
V gene: TRBV20-1; J gene: TRBJ2-6; D gene: .; clone size: few; CDR3 protein: CSAREAGGGGGANVLTF; CDR3 DNA: TGCAGTGCTAGAGAAGCAGGGGGCGGGGGTGGGGCCAACGTCCTGACTTTC
V gene: TRBV28; J gene: TRBJ1-4; D gene: .; clone size: few; CDR3 protein: CASKGIVEKLFF; CDR3 DNA: TGTGCCAGCAAAGGCATCGTTGAAAAACTGTTTTTT
V gene: TRBV9; J gene: TRBJ2-1; D gene: TRBD2; clone size: .; CDR3 protein: CASSVTGLATNEQFF; CDR3 DNA: TGTGCCAGCAGCGTAACGGGACTAGCAACCAATGAGCAGTTCTTC
V gene: TRBV5-1; J gene: TRBJ2-7; D gene: TRBD2; clone size: many; CDR3 protein: CASSLTGTSDSYEQYF; CDR3 DNA: TGCGCCAGCAGCTTAACCGGGACTAGCGACTCCTACGAGCAGTACTTC
V gene: TRBV27; J gene: TRBJ1-2; D gene: .; clone size: many; CDR3 protein: CASSSQGGFNGYTF; CDR3 DNA: TGTGCCAGCAGTTCCCAAGGGGGTTTTAATGGCTACACCTTC
V gene: TRBV12-3/TRBV12-4; J gene: TRBJ2-5; D gene: .; clone size: many; CDR3 protein: CASSLSQGLVETQYF; CDR3 DNA: TGTGCCAGCAGTTTAAGTCAGGGGCTCGTCGAGACCCAGTACTTC
V gene: TRBV7-8; J gene: TRBJ1-5; D gene: .; clone size: few; CDR3 protein: CASSPSTEGWGNQPQHF; CDR3 DNA: TGTGCCAGCAGCCCCTCGACAGAAGGGTGGGGCAATCAGCCCCAGCATTTT
V gene: TRBV18; J gene: TRBJ2-3; D gene: .; clone size: .; CDR3 protein: CASSDISPSDTQYF; CDR3 DNA: TGTGCCAGCTCGGACATTTCCCCGTCAGATACGCAGTATTTT
V gene: TRBV4-2; J gene: TRBJ2-4; D gene: .; clone size: few; CDR3 protein: CASSLEGDEQYF; CDR3 DNA: TGTGCCAGCAGCCTTGAAGGCGATGAGCAGTACTTC
V gene: TRBV5-1; J gene: TRBJ2-5; D gene: TRBD2; clone size: many; CDR3 protein: CASTTSGGEETQYF; CDR3 DNA: TGCGCCAGCACGACTAGCGGGGGGGAAGAGACCCAGTACTTC
V gene: TRBV5-4; J gene: TRBJ2-1; D gene: TRBD1; clone size: few; CDR3 protein: CASSLKVKGANWDEQFF; CDR3 DNA: TGTGCCAGCAGCTTGAAGGTTAAGGGGGCAAATTGGGATGAGCAGTTCTTC
V gene: TRBV4-3; J gene: TRBJ2-4; D gene: .; clone size: .; CDR3 protein: CASSHDSPRNIQYF; CDR3 DNA: TGCGCCAGCAGCCACGACAGCCCGCGGAACATTCAGTACTTC
V gene: TRBV6-2/TRBV6-3; J gene: TRBJ2-7; D gene: TRBD2; clone size: few; CDR3 protein: CASSYEVAGNYEQYF; CDR3 DNA: TGTGCCAGCAGTTACGAGGTAGCGGGGAACTACGAGCAGTACTTC
V gene: TRBV6-2/TRBV6-3; J gene: TRBJ2-1; D gene: .; clone size: many; CDR3 protein: CASSYPGDRNEQFF; CDR3 DNA: TGTGCCAGCAGTTACCCAGGTGATCGAAATGAGCAGTTCTTC
V gene: TRBV4-3; J gene: TRBJ2-3; D gene: .; clone size: many; CDR3 protein: CASSLRVEADTQYF; CDR3 DNA: TGCGCCAGCAGCCTCAGGGTGGAGGCAGATACGCAGTATTTT
V gene: TRBV25-1; J gene: TRBJ1-1; D gene: .; clone size: .; CDR3 protein: CACSEWLNTEAFF; CDR3 DNA: TGTGCCTGCAGTGAATGGCTCAACACTGAAGCTTTCTTT
V gene: TRBV12-3/TRBV12-4; J gene: TRBJ2-1; D gene: .; clone size: .; CDR3 protein: CASSVAYSYNEQFF; CDR3 DNA: TGTGCCAGCAGCGTAGCGTACTCCTACAATGAGCAGTTCTTC
V gene: TRBV11-3; J gene: TRBJ2-1; D gene: .; clone size: few; CDR3 protein: CASSLPTRGGAIFEQFF; CDR3 DNA: TGTGCCAGCAGCTTACCAACTCGTGGGGGGGCTATCTTTGAGCAGTTCTTC
V gene: TRBV7-9; J gene: TRBJ2-5; D gene: .; clone size: .; CDR3 protein: CASSLGFTDHGARGTERYF; CDR3 DNA: TGTGCCAGCAGCTTAGGGTTTACCGACCATGGAGCAAGGGGGACTGAGCGGTACTTC
V gene: TRBV20-1; J gene: TRBJ1-5; D gene: .; clone size: many; CDR3 protein: CSATDSPNQPQHF; CDR3 DNA: TGCAGTGCGACGGACAGCCCCAATCAGCCCCAGCATTTT
V gene: TRBV30; J gene: TRBJ2-1; D gene: .; clone size: .; CDR3 protein: CAWSPSGEQFF; CDR3 DNA: TGTGCCTGGAGTCCCTCCGGTGAGCAGTTCTTC
V gene: TRBV4-2; J gene: TRBJ2-3; D gene: .; clone size: many; CDR3 protein: CASSQGVGGGGNTDTQYF; CDR3 DNA: TGTGCCAGCAGCCAAGGGGTTGGGGGCGGGGGTAACACAGATACGCAGTATTTT
V gene: TRBV6-2/TRBV6-3; J gene: TRBJ2-4; D gene: .; clone size: few; CDR3 protein: CASRRPGSLGNIQYF; CDR3 DNA: TGTGCCAGCAGACGCCCGGGTTCCCTGGGAAACATTCAGTACTTC
V gene: TRBV30; J gene: TRBJ1-1; D gene: .; clone size: .; CDR3 protein: CAWSVGQFYEAFF; CDR3 DNA: TGTGCCTGGAGTGTGGGGCAGTTTTATGAAGCTTTCTTT
V gene: TRBV7-9; J gene: TRBJ1-2; D gene: .; clone size: many; CDR3 protein: CASSREPHYGYTF; CDR3 DNA: TGTGCCAGCAGCCGGGAGCCCCACTATGGCTACACCTTC
V gene: TRBV10-1; J gene: TRBJ2-6; D gene: .; clone size: many; CDR3 protein: CASSKDTGANVLTF; CDR3 DNA: TGCGCCAGCAGCAAAGATACTGGGGCCAACGTCCTGACTTTC
V gene: TRBV7-6; J gene: TRBJ2-7; D gene: .; clone size: few; CDR3 protein: CASSVGGTSYNEQYF; CDR3 DNA: TGTGCCAGCAGCGTAGGGGGGACTTCCTACAATGAGCAGTACTTC
V gene: TRBV12-3/TRBV12-4; J gene: TRBJ1-2; D gene: .; clone size: .; CDR3 protein: CASSLLLWYGYTF; CDR3 DNA: TGTGCCAGCAGTTTACTCTTATGGTATGGCTACACCTTC
V gene: TRBV20-1; J gene: TRBJ1-2; D gene: .; clone size: many; CDR3 protein: CSARSPDYGYTF; CDR3 DNA: TGCAGTGCTAGGTCGCCGGACTATGGCTACACCTTC
V gene: TRBV19; J gene: TRBJ1-5; D gene: TRBD1; clone size: .; CDR3 protein: CASSSPPGQRDGPQHF; CDR3 DNA: TGTGCCAGTAGTTCGCCACCGGGACAGAGGGACGGGCCCCAGCATTTT
V gene: TRBV7-8; J gene: TRBJ2-2; D gene: .; clone size: .; CDR3 protein: CASSLFRTGELFF; CDR3 DNA: TGTGCCAGCAGCTTATTTAGGACCGGGGAGCTGTTTTTT
V gene: TRBV7-2; J gene: TRBJ2-1; D gene: .; clone size: .; CDR3 protein: CASSLFRENEQFF; CDR3 DNA: TGTGCCAGCAGCTTATTTCGGGAGAATGAGCAGTTCTTC
V gene: TRBV20-1; J gene: TRBJ1-2; D gene: .; clone size: many; CDR3 protein: CSAPRPQSLGNTF; CDR3 DNA: TGCAGTGCGCCGAGGCCCCAATCCCTCGGCAACACCTTC
V gene: TRBV4-1; J gene: TRBJ2-2; D gene: .; clone size: .; CDR3 protein: CASSQTLYRAQTNGGELFF; CDR3 DNA: TGCGCCAGCAGCCAAACATTGTACCGGGCCCAAACGAATGGCGGGGAGCTGTTTTTT
V gene: TRBV28; J gene: TRBJ2-1; D gene: .; clone size: .; CDR3 protein: CASSFFDSSRYNEQFF; CDR3 DNA: TGTGCCAGCAGTTTCTTTGACTCATCACGATACAATGAGCAGTTCTTC
V gene: TRBV20-1; J gene: TRBJ2-5; D gene: TRBD2; clone size: .; CDR3 protein: CSASLAGETQYF; CDR3 DNA: TGCAGTGCTTCTCTAGCGGGAGAGACCCAGTACTTC
V gene: TRBV12-3/TRBV12-4; J gene: TRBJ1-1; D gene: TRBD1; clone size: few; CDR3 protein: CASSLGGTGGRDTEAFF; CDR3 DNA: TGTGCCAGCAGTTTAGGTGGGACAGGGGGCCGTGACACTGAAGCTTTCTTT
V gene: TRBV24-1; J gene: TRBJ2-5; D gene: .; clone size: .; CDR3 protein: CATSSRFEETQYF; CDR3 DNA: TGTGCCACCAGTTCGAGATTCGAAGAGACCCAGTACTTC
V gene: TRBV20-1; J gene: TRBJ2-3; D gene: TRBD2; clone size: few; CDR3 protein: CSAMMGLAALSTDTQYF; CDR3 DNA: TGCAGTGCTATGATGGGACTAGCCGCTCTTAGCACAGATACGCAGTATTTT
V gene: TRBV2; J gene: TRBJ2-5; D gene: .; clone size: many; CDR3 protein: CASSFEMGETQYF; CDR3 DNA: TGTGCCAGCAGTTTCGAGATGGGGGAGACCCAGTACTTC
V gene: TRBV6-1; J gene: TRBJ1-4; D gene: .; clone size: few; CDR3 protein: CAIRIWGNGEKLFF; CDR3 DNA: TGTGCCATCCGCATCTGGGGGAACGGTGAAAAACTGTTTTTT
V gene: TRBV11-2; J gene: TRBJ1-2; D gene: TRBD1; clone size: .; CDR3 protein: CASVLGTGVGYTF; CDR3 DNA: TGTGCCAGCGTACTTGGGACAGGGGTCGGCTACACCTTC
V gene: TRBV6-2/TRBV6-3; J gene: TRBJ1-2; D gene: .; clone size: few; CDR3 protein: CASSLRQDSNYGYTF; CDR3 DNA: TGTGCCAGCAGCTTAAGACAGGACTCTAACTATGGCTACACCTTC
V gene: TRBV20-1; J gene: TRBJ2-7; D gene: .; clone size: few; CDR3 protein: CSADGRMSSYEQYF; CDR3 DNA: TGCAGTGCGGATGGACGGATGAGCTCCTACGAGCAGTACTTC
V gene: TRBV2; J gene: TRBJ1-1; D gene: .; clone size: few; CDR3 protein: CASSERVRGTEAFF; CDR3 DNA: TGTGCCAGCAGTGAACGGGTAAGGGGCACTGAAGCTTTCTTT
V gene: TRBV7-2; J gene: TRBJ1-5; D gene: .; clone size: many; CDR3 protein: CASSLVARGSIGNQPQHF; CDR3 DNA: TGTGCCAGCAGCTTAGTCGCCAGGGGATCCATAGGCAATCAGCCCCAGCATTTT
V gene: TRBV4-1; J gene: TRBJ2-7; D gene: TRBD1; clone size: .; CDR3 protein: CASSQRTGANSYEQYF; CDR3 DNA: TGCGCCAGCAGCCAACGGACAGGGGCAAACTCCTACGAGCAGTACTTC
V gene: TRBV6-2/TRBV6-3; J gene: TRBJ1-5; D gene: .; clone size: .; CDR3 protein: CASSSDHRRGNQPQNF; CDR3 DNA: TGTGCCAGCAGCTCCGACCACAGGAGGGGCAATCAGCCCCAGAATTTT
V gene: TRBV7-2; J gene: TRBJ2-1; D gene: .; clone size: many; CDR3 protein: CASSLLMAGNEQFF; CDR3 DNA: TGTGCCAGCAGCCTTCTGATGGCGGGCAATGAGCAGTTCTTC
V gene: TRBV7-2; J gene: TRBJ1-6; D gene: .; clone size: .; CDR3 protein: CVSSSYLSSPLHF; CDR3 DNA: TGTGTCAGCAGCTCTTATCTTAGTTCACCCCTCCACTTT
V gene: TRBV6-2/TRBV6-3; J gene: TRBJ2-7; D gene: TRBD1; clone size: many; CDR3 protein: CASSRTGNEQYF; CDR3 DNA: TGTGCCAGCAGTCGGACAGGTAACGAGCAGTACTTC